Listed here are 10 T cell receptor beta chains from one sample, sequenced in a study of blood T cell repertoires in COVID-19 (dated by TCRdb to 2020 to 2021). The library was prepared using the immunoSEQ multiplex PCR assay. This is the immuneACCESS table as TCRdb keeps it, with only in-frame sequences that have V and J called. A part of the clones is gone; compared with another copy, unresolved V genes explain less than half, and the rest is unexplained. For this sample there are under 350,000 clones; 70% to 90% appear just once. 3.6% of the sample lies in the top ten. Sequenced: peripheral blood. These receptors all come from a man aged 18-30 years with active or convalescent COVID-19.

The chain has TRBV6-5 and TRBJ1-1; tentative D call: TRBD1 (6 bases). V lost 5 bases and J 5 bases, leaving 12 bases between the germline ends. CDR1 is MNHEY, CDR2 SVGAGI, per germline. This CDR3 region has 13 residues. The CDR3 region has the DNA TGTGCCAGCAGTACAGGGATTGTAACTGAAGCTTTCTTT. This encodes CASSTGIVTEAFF.

V is TRBV27 and J is TRBJ2-3, with 8 bases matching TRBD2. CDR1 is MNHEY and CDR2 is SMNVEV in the germline V gene (reference sequence). This CDR3 has 15 amino acids. V dropped 1 base and J dropped 3; count of bases not matched to a gene: 3. CDR3 nucleotides: TGTGCCAGCAGTTTATGGAGCGGGAGAACAGATACGCAGTATTTT. Its protein is CASSLWSGRTDTQYF.

The sample holds a few counts of this clone. The chain links TRBV4-3 to TRBJ2-7; tentatively, D is TRBD2 (5 bases). Germline V gives CDR1 LGHNA, CDR2 YSLEER. This CDR3 region has 17 residues. The V end lost 0 bases, the J end lost 3 bases, and 18 bases lay between the germline ends. The DNA for the CDR3 is TGCGCCAGCAGCCAAGAGGCCCCTCCCGGGGTCTTCTACGAGCAGTACTTC. Protein sequence: CASSQEAPPGVFYEQYF.

The chain carries TRBV28 and TRBJ1-4; D gene unclear. The CDR3 totals 15 residues. CDR1 and CDR2 from the germline V gene are MDHEN and SYDVKM. The ends were cut back, 6 bases at V and 6 bases at J, with 17 bases in the middle. The chain's CDR3 is CASSPGPGVDEKLFF. For the CDR3, the DNA is TGTGCCAGCAGCCCCGGGCCGGGAGTGGATGAAAAACTGTTTTTT. Supplemented by reference TRBV28 and TRBJ1-4, the full variable domain reads DVKVTQSSRYLVKRTGEKVFLECVQDMDHENMFWYRQDPGLGLRLIYFSYDVKMKEKGDIPEGYSVSREKKERFSLILESASTNQTSMYLCASSPGPGVDEKLFFGSGTQLSVL.

The chain is built from TRBV4-2 and TRBJ1-2, with D hard to call. The CDR3 runs to 13 residues. The germline V gene encodes CDR1 LGHNA and CDR2 YNFKEQ. Trimming shortened V by 0 bases and J by 7 bases, and 9 bases separated the two germline ends. The CDR3 region is CASSQDYFGGYTF. In nucleotides, the CDR3 is TGTGCCAGCAGCCAAGATTATTTCGGTGGCTACACCTTC.

This chain's CDR3 is CATGEGTGELFF. The CDR3 DNA reads as TGTGCCACCGGGGAGGGCACCGGGGAGCTGTTTTTT. V usage is TRBV2 and J usage is TRBJ2-2; 7 positions match TRBD2. Trimming at V came to 10 bases and at J to 4 bases, leaving 3 bases not matched to a gene. This CDR3 spans 12 amino acids. CDR1 is SNHLY and CDR2 is FYNNEI in the germline V gene.

The CDR3 coding sequence is TGCAGCGTTGTTTTACGGTGGGCAGAGACCCAGTACTTC. This codes for CSVVLRWAETQYF. The chain joins TRBV29-1 to TRBJ2-5; D remains ambiguous. The CDR3 runs 13 residues. Germline V gene data show CDR1 as SQVTM and CDR2 as ANQGSEA. Trimming pared 4 bases from V and 4 bases from J, leaving 13 bases between.

This clone was detected once. CDR3 DNA: TGTGCCATCAGTGGACAGGCCCGAGGGGATACGCAGTATTTT. This encodes CAISGQARGDTQYF. This chain joins TRBV10-3 and TRBJ2-3; a possible D gene is TRBD1 (6 bases). In germline, CDR1 is ENHRY, CDR2 SYGVKD. Trimming took off 4 bases at V and 6 bases at J, with 14 bases between the two ends. The CDR3 consists of 14 residues.

This chain uses TRBV4-2 with TRBJ2-7; 7 nucleotides agree with TRBD1. The V and J ends lost 3 bases and 2 bases, in that order; junction bases with no gene match: 4. Germline CDR1 LGHNA, CDR2 YNFKEQ. This CDR3 has 14 amino acids. CDR3 residues: CASSHSGTAYEQYF. CDR3 nucleotide sequence: TGTGCCAGCAGCCATTCCGGGACAGCCTACGAGCAGTACTTC.

The chain couples TRBV7-8 to TRBJ1-3; a possible D gene is TRBD1 (5 bases). CDR1 is SGHVS, CDR2 FQNEAQ, per germline. There are 14 residues in the CDR3. V was trimmed by 5 bases and J by 4 bases, leaving 12 bases between them. The CDR3: CASSPRGTGNTIYF. The CDR3, as DNA: TGTGCCAGCAGCCCCCGCGGGACGGGAAACACCATATATTTT.